This T cell receptor beta chain was captured in a study of cytomegalovirus exposure and HLA in healthy donors. Turning to this clone: The antigen is undetermined.

Donors were drawn from the approximately 130-subject validation cohort, separate from the approximately 670-subject first cohort. The study, taken as a whole, reports: Cytomegalovirus association was listed for roughly 160 TCR beta chains. The CMV antigen specificity of three CMV-associated chains was confirmed through in vitro analysis.

Generated by immunoSEQ multiplex PCR, the TCRdb table keeps only in-frame clones and is missing some. The sample carries some 170,000 clones, approximately 89% recorded once. Germline V gene data show CDR1 as SGDLS and CDR2 as YYNGEE. The CDR3 is 16 residues long. Trimming took off 4 bases at V and 0 bases at J, with 15 bases between the two ends. This chain uses TRBV9 with TRBJ2-3, with D perhaps matching TRBD1 or TRBD2 (5 bases each). The origin of this receptor is a man aged 25 to 40 in good health and CMV-seropositive. The sample comprised PBMCs. Written as DNA, the CDR3 is TGTGCCAGCAGCCGATACCGTGGGGGTAGCACAGATACGCAGTATTTT. Protein: CASSRYRGGSTDTQYF.